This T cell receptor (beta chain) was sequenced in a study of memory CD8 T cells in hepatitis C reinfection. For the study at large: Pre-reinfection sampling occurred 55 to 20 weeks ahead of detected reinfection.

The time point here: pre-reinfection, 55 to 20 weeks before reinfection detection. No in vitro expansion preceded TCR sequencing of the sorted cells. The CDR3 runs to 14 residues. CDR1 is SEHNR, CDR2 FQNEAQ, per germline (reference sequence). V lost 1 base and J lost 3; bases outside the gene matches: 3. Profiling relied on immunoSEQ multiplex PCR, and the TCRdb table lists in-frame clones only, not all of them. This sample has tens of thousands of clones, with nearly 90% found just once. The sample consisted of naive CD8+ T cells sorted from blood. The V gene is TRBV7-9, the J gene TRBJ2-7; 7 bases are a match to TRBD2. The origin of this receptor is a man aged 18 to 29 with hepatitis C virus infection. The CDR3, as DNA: TGTGCCAGCAGCTTAGTCGGACTAGTCTACGAGCAGTACTTC. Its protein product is CASSLVGLVYEQYF.